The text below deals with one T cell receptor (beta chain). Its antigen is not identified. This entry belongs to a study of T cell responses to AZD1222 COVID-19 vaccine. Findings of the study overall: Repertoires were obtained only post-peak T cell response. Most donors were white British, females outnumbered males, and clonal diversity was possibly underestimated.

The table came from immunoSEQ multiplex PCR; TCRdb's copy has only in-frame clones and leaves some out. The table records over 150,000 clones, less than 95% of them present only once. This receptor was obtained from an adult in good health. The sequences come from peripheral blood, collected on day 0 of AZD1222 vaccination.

The CDR3 DNA sequence: TGTGCCAGTTCGTCAGGGGAACTTTATGGCTACACCTTC. This translates into CASSSGELYGYTF. This chain links TRBV28 with TRBJ1-2, with D perhaps matching TRBD1 (6 bases). Germline CDR1 reads MDHEN; CDR2 reads SYDVKM. The ends were cut back, 9 bases at V and 5 bases at J, with 16 bases in the middle. The CDR3 length is 13 residues.